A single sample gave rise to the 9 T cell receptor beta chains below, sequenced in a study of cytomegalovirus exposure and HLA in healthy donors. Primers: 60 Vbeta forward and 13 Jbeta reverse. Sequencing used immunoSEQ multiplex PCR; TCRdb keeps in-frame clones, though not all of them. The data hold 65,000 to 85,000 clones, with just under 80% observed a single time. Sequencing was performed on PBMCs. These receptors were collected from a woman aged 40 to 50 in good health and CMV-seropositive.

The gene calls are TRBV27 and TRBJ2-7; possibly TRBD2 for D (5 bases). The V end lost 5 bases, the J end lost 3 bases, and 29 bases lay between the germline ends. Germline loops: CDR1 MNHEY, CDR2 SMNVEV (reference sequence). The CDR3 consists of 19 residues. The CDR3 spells CASSTIHSRRGEVGYEQYF. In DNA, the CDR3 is TGTGCCAGCAGTACTATTCACTCCAGACGGGGAGAGGTGGGCTACGAGCAGTACTTC.

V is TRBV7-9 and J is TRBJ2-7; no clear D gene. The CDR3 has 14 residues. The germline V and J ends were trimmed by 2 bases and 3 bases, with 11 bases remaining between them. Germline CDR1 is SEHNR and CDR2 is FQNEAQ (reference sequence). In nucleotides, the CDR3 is TGTGCCAGCAGCTTAACCTCTCGGGTCTACGAGCAGTACTTC. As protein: CASSLTSRVYEQYF.

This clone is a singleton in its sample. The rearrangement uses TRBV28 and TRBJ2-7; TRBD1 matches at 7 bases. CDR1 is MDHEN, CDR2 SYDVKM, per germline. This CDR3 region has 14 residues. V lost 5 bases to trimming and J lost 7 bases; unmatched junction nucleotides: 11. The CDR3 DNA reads TGTGCCAGCAGTCCGTCAGACAGGGTCCAAGAGCAGTACTTC. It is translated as CASSPSDRVQEQYF.

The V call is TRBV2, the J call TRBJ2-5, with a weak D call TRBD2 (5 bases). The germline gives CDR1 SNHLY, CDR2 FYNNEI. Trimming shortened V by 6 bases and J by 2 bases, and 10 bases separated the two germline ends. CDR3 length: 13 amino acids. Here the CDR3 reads CASSLKRQETQYF. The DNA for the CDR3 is TGTGCCAGCAGCCTAAAGCGGCAAGAGACCCAGTACTTC.

In nucleotides, the CDR3 is TGTGCCTGGAGTGGACTAGCGGGGGGAGAGACCCAGTACTTC. The encoded protein is CAWSGLAGGETQYF. The rearrangement links TRBV30 to TRBJ2-5; TRBD2 matches 13 bases. Trimming removed 1 base from V and 4 bases from J; junction bases left unmatched: 0. The CDR3 runs to 14 residues. Germline V gene lookup returns CDR1 GTSNPN and CDR2 SVGIG (reference sequence).

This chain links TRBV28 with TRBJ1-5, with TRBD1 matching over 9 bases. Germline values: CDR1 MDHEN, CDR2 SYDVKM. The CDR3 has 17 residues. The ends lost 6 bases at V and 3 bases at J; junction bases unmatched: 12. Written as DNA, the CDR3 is TGTGCCAGCAGCCCACCCGGGACAGGGATTGACAATCAGCCCCAGCATTTT. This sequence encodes CASSPPGTGIDNQPQHF.

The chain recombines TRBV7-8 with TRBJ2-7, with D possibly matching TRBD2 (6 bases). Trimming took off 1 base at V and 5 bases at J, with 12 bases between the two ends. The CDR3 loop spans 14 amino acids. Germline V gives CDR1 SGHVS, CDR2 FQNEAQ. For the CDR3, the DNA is TGTGCCAGCAGCTTAGTGGGCGGGGCGGACGAGCAGTACTTC. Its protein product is CASSLVGGADEQYF.

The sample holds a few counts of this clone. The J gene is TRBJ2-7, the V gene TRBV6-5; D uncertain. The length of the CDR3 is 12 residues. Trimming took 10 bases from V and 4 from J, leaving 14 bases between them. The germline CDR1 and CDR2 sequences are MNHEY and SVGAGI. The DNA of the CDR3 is TGTGCCAACAGAGACGAGGCATACGAGCAGTACTTC. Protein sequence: CANRDEAYEQYF.

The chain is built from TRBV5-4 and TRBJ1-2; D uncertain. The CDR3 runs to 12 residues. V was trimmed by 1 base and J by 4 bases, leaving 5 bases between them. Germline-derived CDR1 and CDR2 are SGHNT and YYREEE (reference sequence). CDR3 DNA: TGTGCCAGCAGCTTGAACAGCTATGGCTACACCTTC. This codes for CASSLNSYGYTF. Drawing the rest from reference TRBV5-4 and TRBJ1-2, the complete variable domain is ETGVTQSPTHLIKTRGQQVTLRCSSQSGHNTVSWYQQALGQGPQFIFQYYREEENGRGNFPPRFSGLQFPNYSSELNVNALELDDSALYLCASSLNSYGYTFGSGTRLTVV.